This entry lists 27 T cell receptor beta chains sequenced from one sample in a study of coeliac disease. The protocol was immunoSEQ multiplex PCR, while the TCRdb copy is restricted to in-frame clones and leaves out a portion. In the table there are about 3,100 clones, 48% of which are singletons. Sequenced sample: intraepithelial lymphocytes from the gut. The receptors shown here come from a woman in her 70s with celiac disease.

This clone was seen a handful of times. This chain's CDR3 is CASSPDGGIAGKLFF. The CDR3, as DNA: TGCGCCAGCAGTCCTGATGGGGGGATTGCGGGAAAACTGTTTTTT. The chain links TRBV4-1 to TRBJ1-4, with D perhaps matching TRBD1 (5 bases). This CDR3 region has 15 residues. Germline lookup yields CDR1 MGHRA and CDR2 YSYEKL. The V end lost 6 bases, the J end lost 10 bases, and 21 bases lay between the germline ends.

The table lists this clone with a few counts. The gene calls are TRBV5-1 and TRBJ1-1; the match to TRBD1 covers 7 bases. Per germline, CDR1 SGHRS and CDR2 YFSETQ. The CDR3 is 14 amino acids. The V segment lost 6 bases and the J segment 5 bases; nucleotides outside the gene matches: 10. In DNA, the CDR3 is TGCGCCAGCACCCGCACAGGGGAATGGACTGAAGCTTTCTTT. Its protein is CASTRTGEWTEAFF.

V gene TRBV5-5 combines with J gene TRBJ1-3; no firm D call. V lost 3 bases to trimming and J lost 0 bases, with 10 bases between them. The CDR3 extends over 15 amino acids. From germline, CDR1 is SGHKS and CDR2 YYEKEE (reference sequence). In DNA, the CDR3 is TGTGCCAGCAGCTCCCTGTCGGGCTCTGGAAACACCATATATTTT. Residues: CASSSLSGSGNTIYF.

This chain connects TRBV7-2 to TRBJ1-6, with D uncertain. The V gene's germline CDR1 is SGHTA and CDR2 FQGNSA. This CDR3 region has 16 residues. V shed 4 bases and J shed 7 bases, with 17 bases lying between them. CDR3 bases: TGTGCCAGCAGCTCCCTGAGGGCACCGGGGAATTCACCCCTCCACTTT. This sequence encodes CASSSLRAPGNSPLHF.

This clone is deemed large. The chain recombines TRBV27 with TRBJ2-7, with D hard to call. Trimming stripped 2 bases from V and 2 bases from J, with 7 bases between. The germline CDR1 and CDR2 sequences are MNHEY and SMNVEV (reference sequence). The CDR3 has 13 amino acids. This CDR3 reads CASSLGPAYEQYF. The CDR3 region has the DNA TGTGCCAGCAGTTTAGGGCCGGCCTACGAGCAGTACTTC.

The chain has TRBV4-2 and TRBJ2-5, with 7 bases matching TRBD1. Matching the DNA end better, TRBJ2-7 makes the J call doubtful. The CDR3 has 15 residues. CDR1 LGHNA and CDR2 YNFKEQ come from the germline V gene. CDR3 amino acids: CASSQERTGTYEQYF. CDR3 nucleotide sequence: TGTGCCAGCAGCCAAGAAAGGACAGGTACCTACGAGCAGTACTTC.

CDR3 sequence (DNA): TGCGCCAGCAGCTCAGAGGGGGCAGGATGGTATGGCTACACCTTC. Translation: CASSSEGAGWYGYTF. The chain couples TRBV5-1 to TRBJ1-2, with TRBD1 matching 7 bases. Per germline, CDR1 SGHRS and CDR2 YFSETQ. The CDR3 totals 15 residues. Germline trimming cut 3 bases from V and 5 bases from J; bases unmatched to any gene: 10.

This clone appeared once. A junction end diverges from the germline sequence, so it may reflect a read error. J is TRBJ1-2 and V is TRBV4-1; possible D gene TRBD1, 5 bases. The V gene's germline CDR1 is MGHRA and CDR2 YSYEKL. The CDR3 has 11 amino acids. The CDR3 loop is CASSPGYGDTF. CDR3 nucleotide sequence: TGCGCCAGCAGCCCAGGGTATGGCGACACCTTC.

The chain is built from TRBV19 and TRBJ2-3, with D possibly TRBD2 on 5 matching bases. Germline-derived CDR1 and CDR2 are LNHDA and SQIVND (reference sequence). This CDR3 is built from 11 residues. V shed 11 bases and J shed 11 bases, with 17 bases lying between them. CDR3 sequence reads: CAGINRGLQYF. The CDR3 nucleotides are TGTGCCGGGATTAATCGGGGTCTGCAGTATTTT.

CDR3 residues: CASSDPGQGLAGGTGELFF. The CDR3 bases are TGTGCCAGCAGCGATCCGGGACAGGGCCTTGCCGGGGGCACCGGGGAGCTGTTTTTT. This chain joins TRBV9 and TRBJ2-2; the match to TRBD1 covers 9 bases. Trimming cost V 3 bases and J 4 bases; bases outside gene matches: 16. The CDR3 is made up of 19 amino acids. Germline V gene data show CDR1 as SGDLS and CDR2 as YYNGEE.

For the CDR3, the DNA is TGTGCCTGGAGTGGGGCAGGGGGGTTCGGGGATACGCAGTATTTT. Translated, it gives CAWSGAGGFGDTQYF. The chain couples TRBV30 to TRBJ2-3; maybe TRBD1 (7 bases). The ends were cut back, 1 base at V and 6 bases at J, with 17 bases in the middle. Per the germline V gene, CDR1 is GTSNPN and CDR2 is SVGIG (reference sequence). The CDR3 has 15 residues.

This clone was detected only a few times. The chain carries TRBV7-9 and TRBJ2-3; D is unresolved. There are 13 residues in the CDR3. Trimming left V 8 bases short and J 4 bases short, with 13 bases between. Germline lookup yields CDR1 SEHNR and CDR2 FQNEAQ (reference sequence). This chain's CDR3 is CASGPLSPDTQYF. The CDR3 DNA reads TGTGCCAGCGGCCCTCTCTCACCAGATACGCAGTATTTT.

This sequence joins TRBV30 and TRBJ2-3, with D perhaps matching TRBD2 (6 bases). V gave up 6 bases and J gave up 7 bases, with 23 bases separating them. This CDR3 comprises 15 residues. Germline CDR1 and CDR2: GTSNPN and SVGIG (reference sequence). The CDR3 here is CACDWRDGYRNTQYF. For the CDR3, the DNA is TGTGCCTGCGATTGGCGGGATGGGTATAGGAATACGCAGTATTTT.

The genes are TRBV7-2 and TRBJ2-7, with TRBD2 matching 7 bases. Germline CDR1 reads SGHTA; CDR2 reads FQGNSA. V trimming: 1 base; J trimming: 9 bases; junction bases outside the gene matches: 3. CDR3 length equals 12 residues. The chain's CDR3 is CASSLGGGGQYF. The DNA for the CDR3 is TGTGCCAGCAGCTTAGGGGGGGGTGGGCAGTACTTC.

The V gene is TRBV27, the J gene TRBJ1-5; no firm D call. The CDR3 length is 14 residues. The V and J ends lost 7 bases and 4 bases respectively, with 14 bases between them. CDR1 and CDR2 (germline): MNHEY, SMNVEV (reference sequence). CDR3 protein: CASKSSGVNQPQHF. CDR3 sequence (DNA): TGTGCCAGCAAATCTTCCGGGGTTAATCAGCCCCAGCATTTT.

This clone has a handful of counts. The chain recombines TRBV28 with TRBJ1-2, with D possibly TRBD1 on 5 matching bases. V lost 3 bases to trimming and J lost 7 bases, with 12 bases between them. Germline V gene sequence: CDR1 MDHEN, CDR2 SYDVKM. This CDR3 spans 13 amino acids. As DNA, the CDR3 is TGTGCCAGCAGTTTCCTTGGGGGGGGTGGCTACACCTTC. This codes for CASSFLGGGGYTF.

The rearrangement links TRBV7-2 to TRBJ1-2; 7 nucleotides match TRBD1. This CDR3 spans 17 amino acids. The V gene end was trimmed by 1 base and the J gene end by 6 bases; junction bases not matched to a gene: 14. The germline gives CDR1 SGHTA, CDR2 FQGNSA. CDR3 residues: CASSLELLSEGANGYTF. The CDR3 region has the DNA TGTGCCAGCAGCTTAGAGTTGTTAAGTGAGGGGGCGAATGGCTACACCTTC.

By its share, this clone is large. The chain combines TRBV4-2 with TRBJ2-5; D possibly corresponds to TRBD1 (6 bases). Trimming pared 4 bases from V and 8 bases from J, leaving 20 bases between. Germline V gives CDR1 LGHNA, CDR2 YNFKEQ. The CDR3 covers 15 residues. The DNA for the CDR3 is TGTGCCAGCAGCCCCCATACAGGGCCCGGACGAACCCAGTACTTC. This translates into CASSPHTGPGRTQYF.

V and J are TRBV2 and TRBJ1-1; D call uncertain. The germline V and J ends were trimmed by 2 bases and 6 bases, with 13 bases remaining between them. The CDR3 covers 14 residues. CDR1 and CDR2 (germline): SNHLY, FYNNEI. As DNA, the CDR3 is TGTGCCAGCAGTGAAAGCCCCCCTGAGGCTGAAGCTTTCTTT. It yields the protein CASSESPPEAEAFF.

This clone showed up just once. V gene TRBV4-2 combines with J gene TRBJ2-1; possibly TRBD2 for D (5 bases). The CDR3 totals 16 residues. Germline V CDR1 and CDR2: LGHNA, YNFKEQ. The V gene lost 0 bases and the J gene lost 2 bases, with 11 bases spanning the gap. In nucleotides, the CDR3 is TGTGCCAGCAGCCAAGAATCCCCCGGGGCCTACAATGAGCAGTTCTTC. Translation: CASSQESPGAYNEQFF.

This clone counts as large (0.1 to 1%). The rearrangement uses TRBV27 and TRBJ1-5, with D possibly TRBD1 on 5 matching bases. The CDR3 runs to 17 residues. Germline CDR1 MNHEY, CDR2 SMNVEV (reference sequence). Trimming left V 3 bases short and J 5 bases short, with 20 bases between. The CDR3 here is CASSFVGHPGRYQPQHF. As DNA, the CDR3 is TGTGCCAGCAGTTTCGTAGGACACCCCGGGAGATATCAGCCCCAGCATTTT.

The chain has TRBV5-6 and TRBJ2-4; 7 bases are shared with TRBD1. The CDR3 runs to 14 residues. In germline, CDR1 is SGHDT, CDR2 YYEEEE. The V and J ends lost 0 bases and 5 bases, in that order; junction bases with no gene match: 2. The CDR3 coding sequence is TGTGCCAGCAGCTTGGAGACAGGGCAAAACATTCAGTACTTC. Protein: CASSLETGQNIQYF.

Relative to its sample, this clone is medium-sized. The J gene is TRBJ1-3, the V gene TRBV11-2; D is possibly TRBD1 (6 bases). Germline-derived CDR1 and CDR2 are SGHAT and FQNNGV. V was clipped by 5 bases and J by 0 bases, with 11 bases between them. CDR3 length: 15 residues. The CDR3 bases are TGTGCCAGCAGCGCGACCAGGGGCTCTGGAAACACCATATATTTT. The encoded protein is CASSATRGSGNTIYF.

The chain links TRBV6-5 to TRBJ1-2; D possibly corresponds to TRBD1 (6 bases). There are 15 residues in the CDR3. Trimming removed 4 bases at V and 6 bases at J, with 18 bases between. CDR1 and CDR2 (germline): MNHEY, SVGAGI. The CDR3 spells CASSWGTTGSHGYTF. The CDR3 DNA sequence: TGTGCCAGCAGTTGGGGGACCACAGGGAGTCATGGCTACACCTTC.

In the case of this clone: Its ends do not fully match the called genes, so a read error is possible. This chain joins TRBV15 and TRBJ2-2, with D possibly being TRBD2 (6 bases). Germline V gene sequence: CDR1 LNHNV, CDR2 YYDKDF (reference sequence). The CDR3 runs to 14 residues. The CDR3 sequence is CAASGDLGTQELFF. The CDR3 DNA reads TGTGCCGCCAGCGGAGATCTGGGGACTCAAGAGCTGTTTTTT.

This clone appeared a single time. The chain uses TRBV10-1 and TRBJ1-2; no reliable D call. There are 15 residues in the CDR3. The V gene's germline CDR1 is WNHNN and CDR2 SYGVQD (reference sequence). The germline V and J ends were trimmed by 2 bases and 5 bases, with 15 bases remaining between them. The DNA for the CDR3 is TGCGCCAGCAGTGAGGACCGCGACTCCGTATATGGCTACACCTTC. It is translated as CASSEDRDSVYGYTF.

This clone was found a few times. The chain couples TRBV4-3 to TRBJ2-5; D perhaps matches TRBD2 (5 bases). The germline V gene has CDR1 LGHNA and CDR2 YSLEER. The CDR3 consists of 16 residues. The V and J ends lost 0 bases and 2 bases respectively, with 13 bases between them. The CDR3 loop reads CASSQDYRGRQETQYF. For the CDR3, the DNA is TGCGCCAGCAGCCAAGATTACCGGGGTAGGCAAGAGACCCAGTACTTC.